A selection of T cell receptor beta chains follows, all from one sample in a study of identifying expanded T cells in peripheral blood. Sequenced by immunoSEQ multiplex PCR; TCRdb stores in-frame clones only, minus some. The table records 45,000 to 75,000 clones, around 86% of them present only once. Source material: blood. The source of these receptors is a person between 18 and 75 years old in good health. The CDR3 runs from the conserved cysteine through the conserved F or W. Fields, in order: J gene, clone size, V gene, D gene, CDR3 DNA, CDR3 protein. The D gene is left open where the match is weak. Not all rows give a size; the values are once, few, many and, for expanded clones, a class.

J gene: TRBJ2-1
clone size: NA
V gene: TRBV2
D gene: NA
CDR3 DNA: TGTGCCAGCCGGGCTCTAGGCTCCTACAATGAGCAGTTCTTC
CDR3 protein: CASRALGSYNEQFF

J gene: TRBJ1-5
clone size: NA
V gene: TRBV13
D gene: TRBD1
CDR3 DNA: TGTGCCAGCAGCTTGGACAGGGCCCGGCCCCAGCATTTT
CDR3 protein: CASSLDRARPQHF

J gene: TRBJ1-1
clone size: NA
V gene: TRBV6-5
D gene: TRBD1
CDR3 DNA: TGTGCCAGCAAGGGGCAGGGGGCTGCTGAAGCTTTCTTT
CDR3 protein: CASKGQGAAEAFF

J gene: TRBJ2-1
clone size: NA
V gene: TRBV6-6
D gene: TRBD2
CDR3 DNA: TGTGCCAGCAGCGGACTAGCGGGAGGAACCTACAATGAGCAGTTCTTC
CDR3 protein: CASSGLAGGTYNEQFF

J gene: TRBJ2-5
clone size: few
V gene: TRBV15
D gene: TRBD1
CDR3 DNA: TGTGCCACCAGCAGCGCTCAGGGGGCGCGGCAAGAGACCCAGTACTTC
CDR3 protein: CATSSAQGARQETQYF

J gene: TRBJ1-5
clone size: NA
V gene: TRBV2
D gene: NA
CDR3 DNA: TGTGCCAGCAGTGATCGACAGACCCGGGTTACGGGCCAGCCCCAGCATTTT
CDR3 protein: CASSDRQTRVTGQPQHF

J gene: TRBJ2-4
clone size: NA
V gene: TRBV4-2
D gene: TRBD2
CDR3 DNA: TGTGCCAGCAGCCCAGAATGGGGCGGGGGTCGCAAAAACATTCAGTACTTC
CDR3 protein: CASSPEWGGGRKNIQYF

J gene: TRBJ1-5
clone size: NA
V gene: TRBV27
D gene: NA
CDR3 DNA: TGTGCCAGCAGTTTATTAAATAGCAATCAGCCCCAGCATTTT
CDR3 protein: CASSLLNSNQPQHF

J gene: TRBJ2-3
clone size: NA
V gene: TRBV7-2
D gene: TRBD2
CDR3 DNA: TGTGCCAGCAGCTTAGCCATAGCGGGGGGCCATGATACGCAGTATTTT
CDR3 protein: CASSLAIAGGHDTQYF

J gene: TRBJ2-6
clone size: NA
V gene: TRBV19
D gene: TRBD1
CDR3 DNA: TGTGCCAGTAGTATTCAGGGGGCATCTGGGGCCAACGTCCTGACTTTC
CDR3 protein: CASSIQGASGANVLTF

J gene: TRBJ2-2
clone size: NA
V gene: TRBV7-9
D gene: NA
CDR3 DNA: TGTGCCGGGGAGCAGACCCCCGGGGAGCTGTTTTTT
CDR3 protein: CAGEQTPGELFF

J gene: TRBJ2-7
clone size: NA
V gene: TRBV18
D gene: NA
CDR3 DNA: TGTGCCAGCTCACCATCAGGGGTCCTCTACGAGCAGTACTTC
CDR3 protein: CASSPSGVLYEQYF

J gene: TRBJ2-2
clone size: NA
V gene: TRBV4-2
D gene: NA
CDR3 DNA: TGTGCCAGCAGCCACGACAGGTCGAACACCGGGGAGCTGTTTTTT
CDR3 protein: CASSHDRSNTGELFF

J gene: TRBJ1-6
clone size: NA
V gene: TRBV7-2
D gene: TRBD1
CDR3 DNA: TGTGCCAGCAGCTCAAGACAGGGCGTCTCACCCCTCCACTTT
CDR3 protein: CASSSRQGVSPLHF

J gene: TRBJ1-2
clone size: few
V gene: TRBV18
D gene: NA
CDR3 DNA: TGTGCCAGCTCACCACTTGGGCAAAGAGCTAACTATGGCTACACCTTC
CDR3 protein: CASSPLGQRANYGYTF

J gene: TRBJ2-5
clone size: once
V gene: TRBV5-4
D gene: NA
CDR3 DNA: TGTGCCAGCAGACCCGACAGCCAAGAGACCCAGTACTTC
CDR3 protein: CASRPDSQETQYF

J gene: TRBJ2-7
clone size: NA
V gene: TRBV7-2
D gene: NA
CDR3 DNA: TGTGCCAGCAGCTTAGACACCCAGGGAAGGCTCGAGCAGTACTTC
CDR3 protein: CASSLDTQGRLEQYF

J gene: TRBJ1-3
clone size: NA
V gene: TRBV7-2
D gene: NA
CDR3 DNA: TGTGCCAGCAGCTTAAGATATCCAGGCCTCTCTGGAAACACCATATATTTT
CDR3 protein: CASSLRYPGLSGNTIYF

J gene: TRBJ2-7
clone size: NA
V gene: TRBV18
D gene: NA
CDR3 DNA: TGTGCCAGCTCCCCCGACGGAACTTTCTCCTACGAGCAGTACTTC
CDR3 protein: CASSPDGTFSYEQYF

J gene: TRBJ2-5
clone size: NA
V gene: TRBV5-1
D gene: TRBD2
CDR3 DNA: TGCGCCACACGGAGCGGGAGGGGACTTCGAGAGACCCAGTACTTC
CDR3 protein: CATRSGRGLRETQYF

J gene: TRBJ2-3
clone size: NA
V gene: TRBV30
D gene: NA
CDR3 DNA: TGTGCCTGGAGTGTACTGGGGCGCTCTAGCACAGATACGCAGTATTTT
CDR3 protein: CAWSVLGRSSTDTQYF

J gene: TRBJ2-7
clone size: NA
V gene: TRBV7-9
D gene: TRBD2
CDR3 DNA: TGTGCCAGCAGCTCCCTGCGGGAGGGGGACTACGAGCAGTACTTC
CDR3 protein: CASSSLREGDYEQYF

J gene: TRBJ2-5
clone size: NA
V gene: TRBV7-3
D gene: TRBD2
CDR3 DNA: TGTGCCAGCAGCTTAAGGGCTAGCGGGGGACAAGAGACCCAGTACTTC
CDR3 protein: CASSLRASGGQETQYF

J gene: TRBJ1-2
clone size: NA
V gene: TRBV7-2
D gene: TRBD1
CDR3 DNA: TGTGCCAGCAGCCCGACAGGGACGAACTATGGCTACACCTTC
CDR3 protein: CASSPTGTNYGYTF

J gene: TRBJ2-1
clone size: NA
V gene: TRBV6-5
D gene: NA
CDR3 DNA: TGTGCCAGCAGCCCGTATTACGGGGGTGAGCAGTTCTTC
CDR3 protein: CASSPYYGGEQFF

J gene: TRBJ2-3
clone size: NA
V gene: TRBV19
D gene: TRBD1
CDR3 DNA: TGTGCCAGTAGTCGCCAACCGATTCAGGGGGTTCGGAGCACAGATACGCAGTATTTT
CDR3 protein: CASSRQPIQGVRSTDTQYF

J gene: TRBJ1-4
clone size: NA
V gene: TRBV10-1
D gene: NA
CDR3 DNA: TGCGCCAGCAGTGAGAGGCCACAGGTCATCGGGGAAAAACTGTTTTTT
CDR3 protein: CASSERPQVIGEKLFF

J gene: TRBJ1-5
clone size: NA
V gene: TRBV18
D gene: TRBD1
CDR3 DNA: TGTGCCAGCTCACCACCAGACAGGGAAGGCAATCAGCCCCAGCATTTT
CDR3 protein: CASSPPDREGNQPQHF

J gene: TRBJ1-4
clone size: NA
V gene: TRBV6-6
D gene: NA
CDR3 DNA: TGTGCCAGCAGTACGTTCATCAGGGAGGGAAATGAAAAACTGTTTTTT
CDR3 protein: CASSTFIREGNEKLFF

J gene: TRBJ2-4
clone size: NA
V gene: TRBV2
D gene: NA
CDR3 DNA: TGTGCCAGCACACATGACGGAGAAAACATTCAGTACTTC
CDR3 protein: CASTHDGENIQYF